The rows below give T cell receptor beta chains drawn from one sample of a study of shared clonotypes between healthy human individuals. Produced via immunoSEQ multiplex PCR; TCRdb's table is partial and in-frame only. The sample has about 120,000 clones; about 70% are singletons. The sequenced sample consisted of memory CD8+ T cells sorted from blood. These receptors were collected from a woman under 40 in good health. CDR3s include the opening cysteine and the closing phenylalanine or tryptophan. The D gene is left open where the match is weak. Size is stated for part of the rows, as once, few or many counts, or as a class when the clone is expanded.

D gene: TRBD2
clone size: many
J gene: TRBJ2-7
V gene: TRBV6-1
CDR3 protein: CASSASSGSFHEQYF
CDR3 DNA: TGTGCCAGCAGTGCCTCTAGCGGCAGTTTCCACGAGCAGTACTTC

D gene: NA
clone size: NA
J gene: TRBJ2-2
V gene: TRBV9
CDR3 protein: CASSVAGVPTGELFF
CDR3 DNA: TGTGCCAGCAGCGTAGCGGGAGTACCCACCGGGGAGCTGTTTTTT

D gene: TRBD1
clone size: NA
J gene: TRBJ2-7
V gene: TRBV7-9
CDR3 protein: CASSPPDRGYEQYF
CDR3 DNA: TGTGCCAGCAGCCCTCCGGACAGGGGCTACGAGCAGTACTTC

D gene: TRBD1
clone size: few
J gene: TRBJ1-1
V gene: TRBV28
CDR3 protein: CASRITNRGLNTEAFF
CDR3 DNA: TGTGCCAGCAGGATCACGAACAGGGGACTGAACACTGAAGCTTTCTTT

D gene: NA
clone size: many
J gene: TRBJ1-5
V gene: TRBV27
CDR3 protein: CASKSRGNQPQHF
CDR3 DNA: TGTGCCAGCAAATCTCGGGGCAATCAGCCCCAGCATTTT

D gene: NA
clone size: few
J gene: TRBJ2-1
V gene: TRBV15
CDR3 protein: CATSSSTINEQFF
CDR3 DNA: TGTGCCACCAGCAGCAGCACCATAAATGAGCAGTTCTTC

D gene: TRBD2
clone size: NA
J gene: TRBJ2-1
V gene: TRBV2
CDR3 protein: CASSVYTSGPDNEQFF
CDR3 DNA: TGTGCCAGCAGTGTCTACACTAGCGGTCCGGACAATGAGCAGTTCTTC

D gene: NA
clone size: NA
J gene: TRBJ2-1
V gene: TRBV19
CDR3 protein: CATNLDGFNEQFF
CDR3 DNA: TGTGCCACCAACCTCGACGGATTCAATGAGCAGTTCTTC

D gene: NA
clone size: NA
J gene: TRBJ2-2
V gene: TRBV19
CDR3 protein: CASSITGGTYTGELFF
CDR3 DNA: TGTGCCAGTAGTATTACAGGTGGGACTTACACCGGGGAGCTGTTTTTT

D gene: TRBD1
clone size: NA
J gene: TRBJ1-1
V gene: TRBV6-6
CDR3 protein: CASHTGTGGLTEAFF
CDR3 DNA: TGTGCCAGCCACACAGGGACAGGGGGCCTGACTGAAGCTTTCTTT

D gene: NA
clone size: NA
J gene: TRBJ1-5
V gene: TRBV28
CDR3 protein: CASSFGGSQPQHF
CDR3 DNA: TGTGCCAGCAGTTTTGGGGGGTCTCAGCCCCAGCATTTT

D gene: TRBD1
clone size: few
J gene: TRBJ2-7
V gene: TRBV11-2
CDR3 protein: CASSFRQGQFYEQYF
CDR3 DNA: TGTGCCAGCAGCTTTAGACAGGGGCAATTCTACGAGCAGTACTTC

D gene: NA
clone size: NA
J gene: TRBJ2-7
V gene: TRBV6-6
CDR3 protein: CASIQRWAAYEQYF
CDR3 DNA: TGTGCCAGCATCCAAAGATGGGCAGCCTACGAGCAGTACTTC

D gene: TRBD2
clone size: few
J gene: TRBJ2-1
V gene: TRBV4-2
CDR3 protein: CASSPHSGTSGEQFF
CDR3 DNA: TGTGCCAGCAGCCCTCACTCGGGGACTAGCGGTGAGCAGTTCTTC

D gene: NA
clone size: NA
J gene: TRBJ2-1
V gene: TRBV28
CDR3 protein: CASRPLGPLNEQFF
CDR3 DNA: TGTGCCAGCAGGCCCTTGGGGCCCCTCAATGAGCAGTTCTTC

D gene: TRBD1
clone size: NA
J gene: TRBJ2-7
V gene: TRBV11-2
CDR3 protein: CASSIGQVPYEQYF
CDR3 DNA: TGTGCCAGCAGCATAGGACAGGTGCCCTACGAGCAGTACTTC

D gene: NA
clone size: few
J gene: TRBJ1-5
V gene: TRBV28
CDR3 protein: CASSPIRDGNQPQHF
CDR3 DNA: TGTGCCAGCAGTCCGATCCGGGACGGCAATCAGCCCCAGCATTTT

D gene: TRBD2
clone size: NA
J gene: TRBJ2-1
V gene: TRBV28
CDR3 protein: CASSLWPRVSGGSYNEQFF
CDR3 DNA: TGTGCCAGCAGTTTATGGCCCAGGGTGAGTGGCGGGAGTTACAATGAGCAGTTCTTC

D gene: TRBD2
clone size: NA
J gene: TRBJ2-3
V gene: TRBV4-1
CDR3 protein: CASSQVGAGDADTQYF
CDR3 DNA: TGCGCCAGCAGCCAAGTCGGTGCGGGAGATGCAGATACGCAGTATTTT

D gene: NA
clone size: NA
J gene: TRBJ1-1
V gene: TRBV7-6
CDR3 protein: CASSSLGEATEAFF
CDR3 DNA: TGTGCCAGCAGCTCGCTTGGGGAGGCCACTGAAGCTTTCTTT

D gene: NA
clone size: NA
J gene: TRBJ2-3
V gene: TRBV5-4
CDR3 protein: CASSLVGPLTDTQYF
CDR3 DNA: TGTGCCAGCAGCTTGGTTGGACCCCTCACAGATACGCAGTATTTT

D gene: NA
clone size: NA
J gene: TRBJ2-5
V gene: TRBV7-9
CDR3 protein: CASSLIGGETQYF
CDR3 DNA: TGTGCCAGCAGCTTAATTGGGGGAGAGACCCAGTACTTC

D gene: TRBD1
clone size: once
J gene: TRBJ1-2
V gene: TRBV4-1
CDR3 protein: CASSQDTFGQGWGYGYTF
CDR3 DNA: TGCGCCAGCAGCCAAGACACCTTTGGACAGGGGTGGGGATATGGCTACACCTTC

D gene: NA
clone size: NA
J gene: TRBJ1-2
V gene: TRBV6-6
CDR3 protein: CASSPFSGAPYGYTF
CDR3 DNA: TGTGCCAGCAGTCCTTTCTCGGGGGCGCCGTATGGCTACACCTTC

D gene: NA
clone size: NA
J gene: TRBJ2-5
V gene: TRBV4-2
CDR3 protein: CASSQVRSGEETQYF
CDR3 DNA: TGTGCCAGCAGCCAAGTGCGTAGCGGAGAAGAGACCCAGTACTTC

D gene: TRBD2
clone size: NA
J gene: TRBJ2-7
V gene: TRBV7-6
CDR3 protein: CASSDLADYEQYF
CDR3 DNA: TGTGCCAGCAGCGACCTAGCGGACTACGAGCAGTACTTC